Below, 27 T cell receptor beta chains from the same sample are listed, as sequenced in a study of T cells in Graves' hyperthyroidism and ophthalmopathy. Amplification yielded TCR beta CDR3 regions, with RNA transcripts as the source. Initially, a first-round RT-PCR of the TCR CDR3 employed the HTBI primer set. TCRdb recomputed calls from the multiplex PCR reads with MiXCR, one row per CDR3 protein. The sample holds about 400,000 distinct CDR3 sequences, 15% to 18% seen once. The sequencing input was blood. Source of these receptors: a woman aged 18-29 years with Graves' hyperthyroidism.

CDR3 residues: CASSRGGIDTQYF. The CDR3 DNA sequence: TGTGCCAGCAGCCGGGGTGGGATAGATACGCAGTATTTT. The chain carries TRBV27 and TRBJ2-3, with D possibly being TRBD2 (5 bases). The CDR3 is 13 amino acids. The V and J ends lost 6 bases and 5 bases respectively, with 12 bases between them. Germline V gene data show CDR1 as MNHEY and CDR2 as SMNVEV (reference sequence).

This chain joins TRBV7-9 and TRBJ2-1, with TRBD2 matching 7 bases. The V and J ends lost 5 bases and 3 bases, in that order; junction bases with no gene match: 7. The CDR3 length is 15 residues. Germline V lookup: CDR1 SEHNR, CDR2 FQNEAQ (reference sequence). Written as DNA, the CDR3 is TGTGCCAGCAGCCGCGGGAGTGGGAACTACAATGAGCAGTTCTTC. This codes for CASSRGSGNYNEQFF.

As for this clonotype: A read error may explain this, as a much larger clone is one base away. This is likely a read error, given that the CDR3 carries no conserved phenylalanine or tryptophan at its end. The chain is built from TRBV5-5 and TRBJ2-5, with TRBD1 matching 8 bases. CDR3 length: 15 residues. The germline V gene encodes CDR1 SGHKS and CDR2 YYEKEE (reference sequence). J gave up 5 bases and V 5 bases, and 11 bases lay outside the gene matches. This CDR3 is CASRKNPGGGETQYL. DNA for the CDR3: TGTGCCAGCAGAAAAAATCCAGGGGGCGGCGAGACCCAGTACCTC.

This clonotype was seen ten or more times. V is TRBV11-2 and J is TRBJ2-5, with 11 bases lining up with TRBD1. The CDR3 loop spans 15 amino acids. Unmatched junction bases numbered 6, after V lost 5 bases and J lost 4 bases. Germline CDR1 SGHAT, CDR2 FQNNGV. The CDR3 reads CASSPAGTGGETQYF. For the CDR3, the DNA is TGTGCCAGCAGCCCGGCCGGGACAGGGGGAGAGACCCAGTACTTC. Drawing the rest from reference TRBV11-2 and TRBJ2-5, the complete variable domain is EAGVAQSPRYKIIEKRQSVAFWCNPISGHATLYWYQQILGQGPKLLIQFQNNGVVDDSQLPKDRFSAERLKGVDSTLKIQPAKLEDSAVYLCASSPAGTGGETQYFGPGTRLLVL.

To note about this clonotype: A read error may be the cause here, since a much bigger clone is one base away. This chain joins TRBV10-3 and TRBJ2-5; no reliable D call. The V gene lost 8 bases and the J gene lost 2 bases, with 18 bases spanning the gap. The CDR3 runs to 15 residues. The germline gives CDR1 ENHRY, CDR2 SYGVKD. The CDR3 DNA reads TGTGCCATCTCGGCCGGCAGAACTCTTCAAGAGACCCAGTACTTC. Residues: CAISAGRTLQETQYF.

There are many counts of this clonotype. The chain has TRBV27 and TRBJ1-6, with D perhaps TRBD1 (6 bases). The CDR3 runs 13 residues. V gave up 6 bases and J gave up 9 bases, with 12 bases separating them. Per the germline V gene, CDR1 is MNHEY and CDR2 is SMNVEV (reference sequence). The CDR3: CASSYHRASPLHF. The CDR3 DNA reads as TGTGCCAGCAGCTACCACAGGGCTTCACCCCTCCACTTT.

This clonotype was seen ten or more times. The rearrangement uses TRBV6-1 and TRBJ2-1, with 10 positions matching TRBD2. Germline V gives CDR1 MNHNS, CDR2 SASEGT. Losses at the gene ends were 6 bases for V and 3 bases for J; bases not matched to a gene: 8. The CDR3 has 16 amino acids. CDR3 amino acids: CASRSQLAGDYNEQFF. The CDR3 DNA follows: TGTGCCAGCAGGTCCCAGCTAGCGGGAGACTACAATGAGCAGTTCTTC.

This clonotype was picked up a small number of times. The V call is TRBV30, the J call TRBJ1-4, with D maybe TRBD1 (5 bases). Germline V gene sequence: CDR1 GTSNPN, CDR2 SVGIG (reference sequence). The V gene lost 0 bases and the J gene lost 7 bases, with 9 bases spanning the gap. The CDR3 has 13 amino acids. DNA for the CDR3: TGTGCCTGGAGTGTTGATCAGGGTGAAAAACTGTTTTTT. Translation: CAWSVDQGEKLFF.

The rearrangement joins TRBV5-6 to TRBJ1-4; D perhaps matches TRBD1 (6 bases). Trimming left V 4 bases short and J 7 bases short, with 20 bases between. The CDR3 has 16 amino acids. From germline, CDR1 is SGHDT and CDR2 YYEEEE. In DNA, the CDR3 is TGTGCCAGCAGCCCACTAGCGGGGGCGACGGGTGAAAAACTGTTTTTT. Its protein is CASSPLAGATGEKLFF.

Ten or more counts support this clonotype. CDR3 DNA: TGTGCCAGCAGTGGGGGACAGGGGGCTTACGAGCAGTACTTC. Its translation: CASSGGQGAYEQYF. The chain combines TRBV12-3 or TRBV12-4 with TRBJ2-7, with TRBD1 matching over 12 bases. V shed 5 bases, J shed 4 bases, and the junction held 3 bases outside the gene matches. The CDR3 length is 14 residues.

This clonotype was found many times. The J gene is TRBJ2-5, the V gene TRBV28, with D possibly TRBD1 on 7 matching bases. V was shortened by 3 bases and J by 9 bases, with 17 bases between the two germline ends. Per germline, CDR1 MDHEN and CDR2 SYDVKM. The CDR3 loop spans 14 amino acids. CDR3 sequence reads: CASSFSTGTQPQYF. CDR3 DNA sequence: TGTGCCAGCAGTTTTTCGACAGGGACTCAGCCCCAGTACTTC.

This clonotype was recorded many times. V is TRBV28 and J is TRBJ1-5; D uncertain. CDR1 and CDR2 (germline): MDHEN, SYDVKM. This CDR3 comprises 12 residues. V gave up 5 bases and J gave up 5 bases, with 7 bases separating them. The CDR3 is CASSPLDQPQHF. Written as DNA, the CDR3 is TGTGCCAGCAGTCCCCTGGATCAGCCCCAGCATTTT.

CDR3 DNA sequence: TGTGCCAGCAGCAAAATCAGGTTTGGGGATTACAATGAGCAGTTCTTC. Translated, it gives CASSKIRFGDYNEQFF. This rearrangement joins TRBV9 to TRBJ2-1, with unresolved D. The CDR3 loop spans 16 amino acids. CDR1 and CDR2 (germline): SGDLS, YYNGEE. V lost 4 bases and J 4 bases, leaving 18 bases between the germline ends.

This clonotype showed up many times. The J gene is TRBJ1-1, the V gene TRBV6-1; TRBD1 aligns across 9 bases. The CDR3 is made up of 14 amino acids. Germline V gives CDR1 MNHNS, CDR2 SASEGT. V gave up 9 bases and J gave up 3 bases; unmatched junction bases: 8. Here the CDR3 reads CASSKGTGYTEAFF. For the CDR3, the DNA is TGTGCCAGTAGTAAGGGGACAGGGTACACTGAAGCTTTCTTT.

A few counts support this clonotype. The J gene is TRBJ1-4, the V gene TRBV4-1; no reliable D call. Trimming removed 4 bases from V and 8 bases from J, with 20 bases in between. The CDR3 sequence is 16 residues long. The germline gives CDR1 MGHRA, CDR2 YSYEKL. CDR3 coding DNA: TGCGCCAGCAGCCTCCAGGCGGGGAGGGTGAAAGAAAAACTGTTTTTT. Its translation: CASSLQAGRVKEKLFF.

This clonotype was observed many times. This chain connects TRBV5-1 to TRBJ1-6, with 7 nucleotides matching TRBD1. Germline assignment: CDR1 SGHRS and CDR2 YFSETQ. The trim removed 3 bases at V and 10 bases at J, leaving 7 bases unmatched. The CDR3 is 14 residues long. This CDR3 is CASSSSWGQSPLHF. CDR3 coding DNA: TGCGCCAGCAGCTCCAGCTGGGGACAGTCACCCCTCCACTTT.

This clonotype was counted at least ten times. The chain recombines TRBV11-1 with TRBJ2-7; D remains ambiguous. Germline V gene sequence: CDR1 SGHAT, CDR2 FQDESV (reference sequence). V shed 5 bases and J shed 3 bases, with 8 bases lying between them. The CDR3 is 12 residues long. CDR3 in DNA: TGTGCCAGCAGCCGTGGGGTCTACGAGCAGTACTTC. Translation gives CASSRGVYEQYF.

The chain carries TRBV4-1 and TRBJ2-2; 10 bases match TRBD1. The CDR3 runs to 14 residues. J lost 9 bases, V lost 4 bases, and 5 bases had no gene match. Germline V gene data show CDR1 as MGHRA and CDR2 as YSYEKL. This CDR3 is CASSLGQGHRELFF. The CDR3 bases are TGCGCCAGCAGCCTGGGACAGGGGCACAGGGAGCTGTTTTTT.

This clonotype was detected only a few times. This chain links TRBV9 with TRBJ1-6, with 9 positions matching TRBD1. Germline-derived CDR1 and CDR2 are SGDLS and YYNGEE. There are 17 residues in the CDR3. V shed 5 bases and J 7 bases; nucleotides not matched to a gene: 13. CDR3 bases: TGTGCCAGCAGAACAGAGGGGACAGGGCTGAGAAATTCACCCCTCCACTTT. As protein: CASRTEGTGLRNSPLHF.

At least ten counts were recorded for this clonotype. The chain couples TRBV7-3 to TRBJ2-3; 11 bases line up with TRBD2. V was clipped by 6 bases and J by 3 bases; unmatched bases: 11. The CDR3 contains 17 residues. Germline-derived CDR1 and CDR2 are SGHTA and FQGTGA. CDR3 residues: CASSPTTRTSGTDTQYF. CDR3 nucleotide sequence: TGTGCCAGCAGTCCCACGACCCGGACTAGCGGGACAGATACGCAGTATTTT.

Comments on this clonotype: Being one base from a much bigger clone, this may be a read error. CDR3 amino acids: CASSRQGPGELFF. CDR3 DNA sequence: TGTGCCAGCAGCCGACAGGGGCCCGGGGAGCTGTTTTTT. The chain recombines TRBV7-3 with TRBJ2-2; 8 nucleotides match TRBD1. This CDR3 contains 13 residues. V lost 5 bases to trimming and J lost 6 bases; unmatched junction nucleotides: 2. Germline assignment: CDR1 SGHTA and CDR2 FQGTGA.

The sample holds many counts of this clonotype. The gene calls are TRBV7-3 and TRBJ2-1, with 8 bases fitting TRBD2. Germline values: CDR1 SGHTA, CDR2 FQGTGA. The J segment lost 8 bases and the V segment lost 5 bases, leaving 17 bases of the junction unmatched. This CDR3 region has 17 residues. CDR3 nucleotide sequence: TGTGCCAGCAGCCCGGGGTGGGCGGGGGGTGGGTTCCATGAGCAGTTCTTC. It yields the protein CASSPGWAGGGFHEQFF. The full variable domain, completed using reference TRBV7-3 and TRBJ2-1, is GAGVSQTPSNKVTEKGKYVELRCDPISGHTALYWYRQSLGQGPEFLIYFQGTGAADDSGLPNDRFFAVRPEGSVSTLKIQRTERGDSAVYLCASSPGWAGGGFHEQFFGPGTRLTVL.

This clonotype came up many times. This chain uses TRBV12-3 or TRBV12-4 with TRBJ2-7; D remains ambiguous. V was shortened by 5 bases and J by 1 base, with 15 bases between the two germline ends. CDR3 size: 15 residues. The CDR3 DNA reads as TGTGCCAGCAGTCTAAACAGACGCGGATCCTACGAGCAGTACTTC. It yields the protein CASSLNRRGSYEQYF.

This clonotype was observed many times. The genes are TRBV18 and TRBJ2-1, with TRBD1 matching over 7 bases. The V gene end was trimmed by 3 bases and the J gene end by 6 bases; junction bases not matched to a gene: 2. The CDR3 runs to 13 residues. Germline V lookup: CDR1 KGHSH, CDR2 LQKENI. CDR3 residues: CASSPGQLNEQFF. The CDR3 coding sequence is TGTGCCAGCTCACCGGGACAGCTCAATGAGCAGTTCTTC.

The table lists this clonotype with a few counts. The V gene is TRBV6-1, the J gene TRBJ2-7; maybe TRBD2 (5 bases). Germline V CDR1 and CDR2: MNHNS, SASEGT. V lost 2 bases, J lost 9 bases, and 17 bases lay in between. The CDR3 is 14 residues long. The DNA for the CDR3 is TGTGCCAGCAGTGAACGGGGTCGGGCTTCGGTGCAGTACTTC. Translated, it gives CASSERGRASVQYF.

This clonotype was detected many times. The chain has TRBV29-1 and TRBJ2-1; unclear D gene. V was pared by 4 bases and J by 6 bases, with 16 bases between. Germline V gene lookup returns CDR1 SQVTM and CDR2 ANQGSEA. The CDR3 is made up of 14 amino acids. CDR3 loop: CSVGPGLFRNEQFF. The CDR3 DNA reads TGCAGCGTTGGCCCCGGGCTTTTTCGCAATGAGCAGTTCTTC.

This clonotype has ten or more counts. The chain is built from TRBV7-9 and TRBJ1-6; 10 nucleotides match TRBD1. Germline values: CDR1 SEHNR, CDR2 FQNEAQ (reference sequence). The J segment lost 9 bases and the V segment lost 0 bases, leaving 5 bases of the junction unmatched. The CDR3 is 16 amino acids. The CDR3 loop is CASSLAGGQGTSPLHF. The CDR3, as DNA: TGTGCCAGCAGCTTAGCGGGGGGACAGGGGACTTCACCCCTCCACTTT. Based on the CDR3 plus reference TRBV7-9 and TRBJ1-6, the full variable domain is DTGVSQNPRHKITKRGQNVTFRCDPISEHNRLYWYRQTLGQGPEFLTYFQNEAQLEKSRLLSDRFSAERPKGSFSTLEIQRTEQGDSAMYLCASSLAGGQGTSPLHFGNGTRLTVT.